This T cell receptor beta chain was sequenced during a study of blood T cells in healthy people across ages. The study's findings and limits: There was no known CMV status for donors, so expanded clonotype changes were possibly confounded.

This clonotype was seen a handful of times. Its target is not known. Primers used in a second PCR of about 7 to 12 cycles were a sample-barcoded 5' primer and a J-beta primer mix. TCRdb re-called the 5' RACE reads through MiXCR, storing one row per CDR3 protein. The sample consists of approximately 810,000 distinct CDR3 sequences, under 40% of them appearing once. This CDR3 spans 14 amino acids. V was clipped by 5 bases and J by 7 bases; unmatched bases: 11. CDR1 is SGHVS, CDR2 FNYEAQ, per germline. The chain couples TRBV7-6 to TRBJ2-7; 7 bases align to TRBD1. This TCR was sampled from a man aged 18-30 years in good health. The sequencing sample was made of blood. In DNA form, the CDR3 reads TGTGCCAGCAGCGTACAGGGGAACACCAGGGAGCAGTACTTC. Its translation is CASSVQGNTREQYF.